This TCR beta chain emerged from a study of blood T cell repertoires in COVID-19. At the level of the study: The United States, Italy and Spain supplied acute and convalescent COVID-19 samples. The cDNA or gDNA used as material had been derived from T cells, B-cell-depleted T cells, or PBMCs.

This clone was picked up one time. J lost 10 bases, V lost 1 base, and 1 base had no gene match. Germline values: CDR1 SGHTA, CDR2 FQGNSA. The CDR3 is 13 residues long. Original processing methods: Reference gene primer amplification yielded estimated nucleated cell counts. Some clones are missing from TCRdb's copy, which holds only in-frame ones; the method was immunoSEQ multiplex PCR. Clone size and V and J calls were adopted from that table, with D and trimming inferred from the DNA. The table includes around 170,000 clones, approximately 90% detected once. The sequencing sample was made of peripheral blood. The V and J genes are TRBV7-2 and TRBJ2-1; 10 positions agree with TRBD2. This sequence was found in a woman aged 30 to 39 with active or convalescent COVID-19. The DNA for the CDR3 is TGTGCCAGCAGCTTAGTGACTAGCGGGGAGCAGTTCTTC. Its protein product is CASSLVTSGEQFF. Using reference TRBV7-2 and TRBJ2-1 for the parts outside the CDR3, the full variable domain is GAGVSQSPSNKVTEKGKDVELRCDPISGHTALYWYRQSLGQGLEFLIYFQGNSAPDKSGLPSDRFSAERTGGSVSTLTIQRTQQEDSAVYLCASSLVTSGEQFFGPGTRLTVL.